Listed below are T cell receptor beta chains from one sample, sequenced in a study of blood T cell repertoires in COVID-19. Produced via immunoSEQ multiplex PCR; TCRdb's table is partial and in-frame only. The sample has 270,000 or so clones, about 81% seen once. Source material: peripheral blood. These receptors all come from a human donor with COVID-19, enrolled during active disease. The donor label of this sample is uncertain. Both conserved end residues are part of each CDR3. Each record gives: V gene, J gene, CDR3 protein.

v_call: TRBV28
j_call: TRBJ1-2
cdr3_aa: CASEGTGERYGYTF

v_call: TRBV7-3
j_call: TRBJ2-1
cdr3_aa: CASSALAGSYNEQFF

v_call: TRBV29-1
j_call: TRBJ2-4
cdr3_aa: CSARERNIQYF

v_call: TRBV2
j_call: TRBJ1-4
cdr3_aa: CASSAAGIATNEKLFF

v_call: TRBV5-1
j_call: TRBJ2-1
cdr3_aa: CASSGTSGDPPNNEQFF

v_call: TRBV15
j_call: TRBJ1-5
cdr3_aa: CATSRDRAGSNQPQHF

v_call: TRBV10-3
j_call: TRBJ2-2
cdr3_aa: CATMNTGELFF

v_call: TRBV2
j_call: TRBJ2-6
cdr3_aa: CASSGAGTSYSGANVLTF

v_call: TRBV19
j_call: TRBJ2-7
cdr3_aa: CASSPLSGYSYEQYF

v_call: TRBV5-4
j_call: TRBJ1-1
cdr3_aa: CASSFTANRDVNTEAFF